This T cell receptor beta chain was observed in a study of radiotherapy plus CTLA-4 blockade in lung cancer. Looking at the study overall: Objective responses were documented in around 20% of patients, with disease control in about 29%.

Participants had chemo-refractory metastatic non-small-cell lung cancer and were treated with focal radiation plus ipilimumab CTLA-4 blockade. Clones were sequenced by immunoSEQ multiplex PCR, and TCRdb holds only the in-frame ones, with some missing. This table holds more than 25,000 clones, 79% found once. With regard to this clone: Antigen unknown.

V dropped 7 bases and J dropped 5 bases, with 15 bases sitting between them. Looked up from germline, CDR1 is MDHEN and CDR2 is SYDVKM. CDR3 length: 14 residues. Study-wide points: Increased serum interferon-beta after radiation also reportedly predicted response strongly. Blood saw expansion of tumor-derived TCR clones after radiotherapy plus ipilimumab.

The sequence was collected from a human donor with non-small cell lung cancer that progressed on radiotherapy plus ipilimumab. The sample here was peripheral blood, taken from a patient treated with radiotherapy plus ipilimumab. The chain links TRBV28 to TRBJ2-1, with D possibly being TRBD2 (6 bases). This CDR3 reads CASIEEGGHNEQFF. CDR3 DNA: TGTGCCAGCATCGAGGAGGGCGGACACAATGAGCAGTTCTTC.